The table lists the clone carrying this T cell receptor beta chain with many counts. Its specificity is unknown. A lack of ophthalmopathy progression within 18 months defined stable Graves' hyperthyroidism. Orbital computed tomography and thyroid ultrasound, together with serum TRAb and thyroxine and clinical symptoms, were used for diagnoses. This specimen belongs to a study of T cells in Graves' hyperthyroidism and ophthalmopathy. Study-wide results and limits: Most thyroid clonotypes expanded above 0.001 appeared in blood too.

V was shortened by 3 bases and J by 0 bases, with 9 bases between the two germline ends. Germline assignment: CDR1 SNHLY and CDR2 FYNNEI. The CDR3 contains 16 residues. RNA transcripts served as the template for amplifying TCR beta CDR3 regions. A set of HTBI primers served as the primers for a first-round RT-PCR of the TCR CDR3. TCRdb analysed the multiplex PCR reads with MiXCR anew, one entry per CDR3 protein. The table lists 750,000 to 950,000 distinct CDR3 sequences, around 38% of them singletons. This chain connects TRBV2 to TRBJ2-6; D is perhaps TRBD1 or TRBD2 (5 bases each). The sequencing sample was made of blood. The receptor comes from a young man with Graves' hyperthyroidism. The DNA for the CDR3 is TGTGCCAGCAGTGATCCGGGGCTCTCTGGGGCCAACGTCCTGACTTTC. This sequence encodes CASSDPGLSGANVLTF.